Presented here are 28 T cell receptor beta chains from one specimen sequenced in a study of shared clonotypes between healthy human individuals. Data came from immunoSEQ multiplex PCR; TCRdb stores just in-frame clones and leaves some out. The data hold some 1.5 million clones, with approximately 98% observed a single time. The specimen sequenced was naive CD4+ T cells sorted from blood. The subset here: CD45RA+ positively selected. The receptors were sampled from a man aged 30 to 39 in good health.

Concerning this clone: At one boundary the junction diverges from the germline segment, which might be a read error. The CDR3 here is CASREGTSGSSYNEQFF. The CDR3 DNA reads TGTGCCAGCAGGGAAGGGACTAGCGGAAGCTCCTACAATGAGCAGTTCTTC. The rearrangement joins TRBV2 to TRBJ2-1, with 11 bases that match TRBD2. Germline V gives CDR1 SNHLY, CDR2 FYNNEI. The CDR3 runs to 17 residues.

V and J are TRBV27 and TRBJ2-5; D uncertain. Germline CDR1 and CDR2: MNHEY and SMNVEV (reference sequence). V was cut by 1 base and J by 2 bases, with 8 bases left in between. This CDR3 contains 14 residues. CDR3 amino acids: CASSLYADQETQYF. CDR3 coding DNA: TGTGCCAGCAGTTTATACGCAGATCAAGAGACCCAGTACTTC.

The rearrangement joins TRBV9 to TRBJ1-3; D gene ambiguous. Trimming removed 4 bases at V and 0 bases at J, with 8 bases between. The CDR3 contains 14 residues. Germline V gives CDR1 SGDLS, CDR2 YYNGEE. CDR3 residues: CASSLRSSGNTIYF. CDR3 sequence (DNA): TGTGCCAGCAGCTTACGGAGCTCTGGAAACACCATATATTTT.

This chain connects TRBV9 to TRBJ1-3, with D uncertain. Germline values: CDR1 SGDLS, CDR2 YYNGEE. Trimming removed 4 bases from V and 0 bases from J, with 11 bases in between. CDR3 length: 15 amino acids. The CDR3 DNA reads TGTGCCAGCAGCCAACAAAGTTCCTCTGGAAACACCATATATTTT. It is translated as CASSQQSSSGNTIYF.

The chain recombines TRBV5-8 with TRBJ2-1, with 9 bases lining up with TRBD2. CDR3 length equals 14 residues. The V gene end was trimmed by 1 base and the J gene end by 10 bases; junction bases not matched to a gene: 6. CDR1 and CDR2 (germline): SGHTS, YDEGEE. The CDR3 spells CASSLTSGRREQFF. In DNA form, the CDR3 reads TGTGCCAGCAGCTTGACTAGCGGGCGACGGGAGCAGTTCTTC.

V is TRBV19 and J is TRBJ1-1, with a tentative D call TRBD1 (5 bases). The CDR3 is 16 amino acids. Germline CDR1 is LNHDA and CDR2 is SQIVND (reference sequence). V was pared by 1 base and J by 2 bases, with 14 bases between. In DNA form, the CDR3 reads TGTGCCAGTAGTATAGCGGGGGGGATACAAAACACTGAAGCTTTCTTT. This translates into CASSIAGGIQNTEAFF. Together with reference TRBV19 and TRBJ1-1, the CDR3 gives the full variable domain: DGGITQSPKYLFRKEGQNVTLSCEQNLNHDAMYWYRQDPGQGLRLIYYSQIVNDFQKGDIAEGYSVSREKKESFPLTVTSAQKNPTAFYLCASSIAGGIQNTEAFFGQGTRLTVV.

This sequence joins TRBV9 and TRBJ2-5; 10 bases line up with TRBD2. From germline, CDR1 is SGDLS and CDR2 YYNGEE. This CDR3 has 16 residues. The V segment lost 4 bases and the J segment 4 bases; nucleotides outside the gene matches: 10. The CDR3 reads CASSRGEREGTETQYF. As DNA, the CDR3 is TGTGCCAGCAGCCGGGGGGAGCGGGAGGGGACAGAGACCCAGTACTTC.

The rearrangement links TRBV5-1 to TRBJ2-1, with 10 bases lining up with TRBD1. Germline-derived CDR1 and CDR2 are SGHRS and YFSETQ. J gave up 6 bases and V 4 bases, and 7 bases lay outside the gene matches. The CDR3 consists of 15 residues. CDR3 nucleotides: TGCGCCAGCAGCGAGGGGACAGGGGTTGGCAATGAGCAGTTCTTC. This sequence encodes CASSEGTGVGNEQFF.

Remarks on this clone: Other DNA sequences of this sample code for an identical CDR3. V and J are TRBV18 and TRBJ2-1, with 12 nucleotides matching TRBD2. Germline lookup yields CDR1 KGHSH and CDR2 LQKENI. V trimming: 3 bases; J trimming: 7 bases; junction bases outside the gene matches: 1. The CDR3 spans 14 residues. CDR3 sequence reads: CASSPGTSGNEQFF. CDR3 DNA: TGTGCCAGCTCACCGGGGACTAGCGGGAATGAGCAGTTCTTC.

The chain joins TRBV5-4 to TRBJ2-7; D unresolved. Trimming stripped 0 bases from V and 1 base from J, with 8 bases between. Germline V gene data show CDR1 as SGHNT and CDR2 as YYREEE (reference sequence). The CDR3 is 14 amino acids. CDR3 in DNA: TGTGCCAGCAGCTTGGAACGACATTCCTACGAGCAGTACTTC. It is translated as CASSLERHSYEQYF. Looking up the rest from reference TRBV5-4 and TRBJ2-7 gives the full variable domain: ETGVTQSPTHLIKTRGQQVTLRCSSQSGHNTVSWYQQALGQGPQFIFQYYREEENGRGNFPPRFSGLQFPNYSSELNVNALELDDSALYLCASSLERHSYEQYFGPGTRLTVT.

The CDR3 DNA sequence: TGTGCCACCAGCAGGCGGGGCGATGAAAAACTGTTTTTT. Translation gives CATSRRGDEKLFF. V is TRBV15 and J is TRBJ1-4, with TRBD1 as a possible D gene (5 bases). Germline lookup yields CDR1 LNHNV and CDR2 YYDKDF (reference sequence). V lost 3 bases and J lost 6, with 8 bases in between. CDR3 length equals 13 residues.

The chain uses TRBV20-1 and TRBJ2-1; D unclear. CDR3 length: 9 residues. Germline V lookup: CDR1 DFQATT, CDR2 SNEGSKA (reference sequence). Trimming took 4 bases from V and 10 from J, leaving 5 bases between them. Written as DNA, the CDR3 is TGCAGTGCTAATCCCGAGCAGTTCTTC. This translates into CSANPEQFF.

The chain joins TRBV6-9 to TRBJ2-5; D is uncertain. The germline V gene encodes CDR1 MNHGY and CDR2 SVAAGI. V was pared by 6 bases and J by 5 bases, with 4 bases between. The CDR3 is made up of 10 amino acids. In nucleotides, the CDR3 is TGTGCCAGCAGGGCGGAGACCCAGTACTTC. Its protein is CASRAETQYF.

This chain joins TRBV25-1 and TRBJ2-3; 16 nucleotides line up with TRBD2. V lost 3 bases and J lost 4; bases outside the gene matches: 7. This CDR3 contains 18 residues. The germline gives CDR1 MGHDK, CDR2 SYGVNS. CDR3 nucleotides: TGTGCCAGCAGTGATCAGGGACTAGCGGGAGGGCCCCCAGATACGCAGTATTTT. Protein sequence: CASSDQGLAGGPPDTQYF.

V is TRBV27 and J is TRBJ2-1; D perhaps matches TRBD1 (5 bases). The CDR3 has 17 residues. V lost 6 bases and J 4 bases, leaving 22 bases between the germline ends. Germline V lookup: CDR1 MNHEY, CDR2 SMNVEV (reference sequence). This CDR3 reads CASSSKGSWRLYNEQFF. The CDR3 DNA reads as TGTGCCAGCAGCTCGAAGGGGTCTTGGCGGCTTTACAATGAGCAGTTCTTC.

This chain uses TRBV6-4 with TRBJ2-6; possible D gene TRBD1, 7 bases. Germline-derived CDR1 and CDR2 are MRHNA and SNTAGT. Trimming cost V 5 bases and J 1 base, with 18 bases left between them. The CDR3 extends over 18 amino acids. CDR3 protein: CASSQTGLGGSGANVLTF. The DNA for the CDR3 is TGTGCCAGCAGTCAGACAGGGTTAGGGGGGTCTGGGGCCAACGTCCTGACTTTC.

The rearrangement joins TRBV6-1 to TRBJ2-7; D is perhaps TRBD1 (6 bases). CDR1 and CDR2 (germline): MNHNS, SASEGT. Deletions cut 6 bases from V and 2 bases from J, with 8 bases between. The CDR3 runs 12 residues. The CDR3 DNA reads as TGTGCCAGCAGCCGACAGGCCTACGAGCAGTACTTC. Translation gives CASSRQAYEQYF.

This clone was recorded once. The chain links TRBV2 to TRBJ1-4; D gene unclear. Germline V CDR1 and CDR2: SNHLY, FYNNEI. This CDR3 has 16 residues. Trimming pared 6 bases from V and 8 bases from J, leaving 22 bases between. CDR3 protein: CASRRGDWVSLEKLFF. For the CDR3, the DNA is TGTGCCAGCAGGCGTGGTGACTGGGTTTCCTTAGAAAAACTGTTTTTT.

V is TRBV20-1 and J is TRBJ1-1; possible D gene TRBD1, 6 bases. Deletions cut 3 bases from V and 8 bases from J, with 10 bases between. CDR3 size: 11 residues. Germline V gene sequence: CDR1 DFQATT, CDR2 SNEGSKA (reference sequence). CDR3 sequence: CSASRTDEAFF. The CDR3 DNA sequence: TGCAGTGCTAGTAGGACAGACGAAGCTTTCTTT.

For the CDR3, the DNA is TGTGCCAGCGCCGAACGGTTTGGAAACACCATATATTTT. As protein: CASAERFGNTIYF. This chain uses TRBV6-1 with TRBJ1-3; D is unresolved. V gave up 8 bases and J gave up 3 bases, with 11 bases separating them. The CDR3 totals 13 residues. Per germline, CDR1 MNHNS and CDR2 SASEGT.

This clone was picked up one time. V usage is TRBV4-1 and J usage is TRBJ1-2; 8 bases are shared with TRBD1. The CDR3 is 14 amino acids. CDR1 is MGHRA and CDR2 is YSYEKL in the germline V gene. With V trimmed by 4 bases and J by 4 bases, 5 bases remained unmatched. CDR3 in amino acids: CASSPPGQVYGYTF. Here the CDR3 DNA reads TGCGCCAGCAGCCCTCCGGGACAGGTCTATGGCTACACCTTC.

The chain joins TRBV19 to TRBJ2-7, with 14 bases aligning to TRBD2. The CDR3 sequence is 18 residues long. Looked up from germline, CDR1 is LNHDA and CDR2 is SQIVND (reference sequence). V lost 9 bases and J lost 4; bases outside the gene matches: 17. The CDR3 region has the DNA TGTGCCAGCAGACTAAGAACGGGACTAGCGGGAGACATTTACGAGCAGTACTTC. It codes for CASRLRTGLAGDIYEQYF.

The chain is built from TRBV7-2 and TRBJ2-4, with 7 nucleotides matching TRBD1. Germline V lookup: CDR1 SGHTA, CDR2 FQGNSA. V dropped 6 bases and J dropped 6; count of bases not matched to a gene: 8. The CDR3 is 14 residues long. As DNA, the CDR3 is TGTGCCAGCAGATCCGGGACAGTTCCAAACATTCAGTACTTC. It specifies CASRSGTVPNIQYF. Supplemented by reference TRBV7-2 and TRBJ2-4, the full variable domain reads GAGVSQSPSNKVTEKGKDVELRCDPISGHTALYWYRQSLGQGLEFLIYFQGNSAPDKSGLPSDRFSAERTGGSVSTLTIQRTQQEDSAVYLCASRSGTVPNIQYFGAGTRLSVL.

DNA of the CDR3: TGTGCCACCACACCCGGCGGCTCCCAAGAGACCCAGTACTTC. The encoded protein is CATTPGGSQETQYF. The V and J genes are TRBV7-2 and TRBJ2-5; D is unclear. V gave up 10 bases and J gave up 1 base, with 16 bases separating them. The CDR3 runs 14 residues. Germline values: CDR1 SGHTA, CDR2 FQGNSA.

The chain combines TRBV28 with TRBJ2-7; D may be TRBD2 (9 bases). The length of the CDR3 is 18 residues. CDR1 MDHEN and CDR2 SYDVKM come from the germline V gene. The V end was cut by 5 bases, the J end by 0 bases, with 23 bases between. The CDR3 loop reads CASSGQGGLAPISYEQYF. CDR3 nucleotide sequence: TGTGCCAGCAGTGGACAGGGAGGACTAGCGCCGATCTCCTACGAGCAGTACTTC.

The chain employs TRBV10-1 and TRBJ1-1, with D perhaps TRBD1 (5 bases). Looked up from germline, CDR1 is WNHNN and CDR2 is SYGVQD (reference sequence). The CDR3 length is 13 residues. The V and J ends lost 2 bases and 4 bases respectively, with 8 bases between them. CDR3 in amino acids: CASSERGGTEAFF. The CDR3 DNA follows: TGCGCCAGCAGTGAGCGGGGGGGCACTGAAGCTTTCTTT.

The chain employs TRBV27 and TRBJ2-1, with TRBD2 matching over 13 bases. CDR3 length: 19 amino acids. CDR1 is MNHEY, CDR2 SMNVEV, per germline (reference sequence). V dropped 11 bases and J dropped 0; count of bases not matched to a gene: 16. In nucleotides, the CDR3 is TGTGCCCGTCGGGCGGGACTAGCGGGAAATAGGAGCTCCTACAATGAGCAGTTCTTC. Amino acids: CARRAGLAGNRSSYNEQFF.

With respect to this clone: This sample includes further DNA sequences coding for the same CDR3. This chain joins TRBV29-1 and TRBJ2-1, with D perhaps assigned TRBD1 or TRBD2 (5 bases each). Germline V gene lookup returns CDR1 SQVTM and CDR2 ANQGSEA. Between the trimmed V and J ends, which lost 7 bases and 5 bases, there was a span of 9 bases. This CDR3 has 11 residues. The CDR3 DNA reads as TGCAGCGCAAGGGGACACAATGAGCAGTTCTTC. Amino acid sequence: CSARGHNEQFF.